The rows below give T cell receptor beta chains drawn from one sample of a study of T-cell memory formation after mild COVID-19. TCRdb re-derived calls from the 5' RACE reads in MiXCR, one entry per CDR3 protein. The sample comprises approximately 340,000 distinct CDR3 sequences, 15% to 20% of which are singletons, and approximately 20% rests with the top ten. The sequencing input was PBMCs or a T cell subset sorted from them (not recorded which). Receptor source: a man aged 18 to 30 who had mild COVID-19 (a few samples of this study predate the infection). Cell type and time point are not known. Each CDR3 is given with its conserved first and last residue. A D gene is named only where the DNA matches it firmly. A clone size is listed for some rows: how often the clone was seen (once, few, many), or a class if it is expanded.

d_call,v_call,clone_size,j_call,cdr3_aa,cdr3_nt
TRBD2,TRBV12-3/TRBV12-4,many,TRBJ2-2,CASSLRLAGTGELFF,TGTGCCAGCAGTTTACGACTAGCTGGCACCGGGGAGCTGTTTTTT
TRBD1,TRBV7-2,NA,TRBJ1-2,CASSRGQGRGYTF,TGTGCCAGCAGCCGGGGACAGGGAAGGGGCTACACCTTC
NA,TRBV7-8,few,TRBJ1-6,CASMVLGAQYNSPLHF,TGTGCCAGCATGGTTTTGGGCGCGCAGTATAATTCACCCCTCCACTTT
TRBD1,TRBV29-1,few,TRBJ1-2,CSVEFPGQGVGYTF,TGCAGCGTTGAATTTCCGGGACAGGGCGTCGGCTACACCTTC
TRBD2,TRBV12-3/TRBV12-4,NA,TRBJ2-7,CASSLTSTGEQYF,TGTGCCAGCAGTTTGACTAGCACGGGCGAGCAGTACTTC
TRBD2,TRBV7-2,medium-sized,TRBJ2-3,CASSDPGLAMNTQYF,TGTGCCAGCAGCGATCCGGGACTAGCAATGAATACGCAGTATTTT
NA,TRBV18,NA,TRBJ2-3,CASSPNERGSRADTQYF,TGTGCCAGCTCACCAAACGAGAGGGGAAGTAGGGCAGATACGCAGTATTTT
NA,TRBV7-9,NA,TRBJ1-5,CASSQGAVNQPQHF,TGTGCCAGCAGCCAAGGGGCTGTAAATCAGCCCCAGCATTTT
TRBD1,TRBV6-2/TRBV6-3,NA,TRBJ2-5,CASSYYRGHQETQYF,TGTGCCAGCAGTTACTACAGGGGGCATCAAGAGACCCAGTACTTC
TRBD1,TRBV5-1,few,TRBJ1-6,CASSLGTGTVEYSPLHF,TGCGCCAGCAGCTTGGGGACCGGGACAGTCGAGTATTCACCCCTCCACTTT
NA,TRBV3-1,NA,TRBJ2-1,CASSQDGSVPSSYNEQFF,TGTGCCAGCAGCCAAGATGGATCGGTCCCCAGCTCCTACAATGAGCAGTTCTTC
NA,TRBV20-1,few,TRBJ2-1,CSARDLAGPKEQFF,TGCAGTGCTAGAGATTTGGCGGGGCCGAAGGAGCAGTTCTTC
TRBD2,TRBV7-3,many,TRBJ2-7,CASSPGLAGGTGREQYF,TGTGCCAGCAGCCCGGGACTAGCGGGGGGTACTGGGCGCGAGCAGTACTTC
NA,TRBV14,NA,TRBJ2-1,CASSQDGGGNEQFF,TGTGCCAGCAGCCAAGATGGAGGTGGGAATGAGCAGTTCTTC
TRBD1,TRBV5-5,NA,TRBJ2-3,CASRRGGTGGSTDTQYF,TGTGCCAGCAGGCGCGGGGGGACAGGGGGTAGCACAGATACGCAGTATTTT
NA,TRBV19,NA,TRBJ2-7,CASSIGARYEQYF,TGTGCCAGTAGTATAGGTGCCCGGTACGAGCAGTACTTC
NA,TRBV4-3,NA,TRBJ2-7,CASSQDVGLLYEQYF,TGCGCCAGCAGCCAAGACGTGGGACTCCTCTACGAGCAGTACTTC
NA,TRBV5-1,NA,TRBJ1-1,CASSLARGAEAFF,TGCGCCAGCAGCTTGGCCAGGGGCGCTGAAGCTTTCTTT
TRBD2,TRBV5-1,few,TRBJ2-5,CASSLRAGAGEETQYF,TGCGCCAGCAGCTTGCGAGCGGGGGCCGGGGAAGAGACCCAGTACTTC
NA,TRBV29-1,NA,TRBJ2-1,CSVEDGHSNEQFF,TGCAGCGTTGAAGACGGGCACTCCAATGAGCAGTTCTTC
NA,TRBV7-2,NA,TRBJ2-3,CASSLGGTATATQYF,TGTGCCAGCAGCTTAGGCGGCACGGCAACAGCTACGCAGTATTTT
NA,TRBV12-3/TRBV12-4,few,TRBJ2-7,CASSLAGRDYEQYF,TGTGCCAGCAGTTTAGCTGGCAGAGACTACGAGCAGTACTTC
TRBD2,TRBV5-1,few,TRBJ2-3,CASSAKSSGPSTDTQYF,TGCGCCAGCAGCGCTAAATCTAGCGGACCAAGCACAGATACGCAGTATTTT
NA,TRBV20-1,many,TRBJ2-5,CSASSGQETQYF,TGCAGTGCTAGCAGCGGACAAGAGACCCAGTACTTC
NA,TRBV28,few,TRBJ2-5,CASSGRGAAQETQYF,TGTGCCAGCAGTGGGCGAGGGGCAGCTCAAGAGACCCAGTACTTC
NA,TRBV12-3/TRBV12-4,few,TRBJ2-3,CASSLFWADTQYF,TGTGCCAGCAGTTTATTCTGGGCAGATACGCAGTATTTT